This T cell receptor (beta chain) was recorded in a study of T cell responses to AZD1222 COVID-19 vaccine. Study-level points and caveats: Repertoire sampling occurred only after the peak T cell response.

The germline V gene has CDR1 MDHEN and CDR2 SYDVKM. CDR3 size: 16 residues. Trimming removed 5 bases from V and 10 bases from J; junction bases left unmatched: 15. On this clone: Its antigen is still unknown.

Clones were read by immunoSEQ multiplex PCR, and TCRdb kept only the in-frame ones, dropping some. The table lists under 140,000 clones, about 87% of them singletons. Sequencing used peripheral blood, obtained 28 days after the second AZD1222 dose. The V and J genes are TRBV28 and TRBJ1-4; TRBD1 aligns across 8 bases. The receptor comes from an adult who received the AZD1222 COVID-19 vaccine. CDR3 nucleotide sequence: TGTGCCAGCAGTCCCAATCCGGGACAGGCGTTCGGAAAACTGTTTTTT. Translation gives CASSPNPGQAFGKLFF.